These 14 T cell receptor beta chains originate from one sample sequenced in a study of T cell changes during pregnancy in multiple sclerosis. Sequencing was performed with immunoSEQ multiplex PCR; in TCRdb, only in-frame clones are kept and a portion is missing. This table has approximately 50,000 clones, roughly nine tenths appearing once. The specimen was CD8+ T cells from peripheral blood mononuclear cells, collected after pregnancy. These receptors were taken from a female donor with multiple sclerosis, enrolled in a pregnancy study.

As DNA, the CDR3 is TGTGCCAGCAGCTTAGCAGCGGGGGGGCCGGTTCAGCAGTTCTTC. It codes for CASSLAAGGPVQQFF. The chain couples TRBV7-6 to TRBJ2-1; TRBD2 aligns across 10 bases. The trim removed 0 bases at V and 11 bases at J, leaving 7 bases unmatched. CDR1 is SGHVS, CDR2 FNYEAQ, per germline. This CDR3 is 15 amino acids long.

The chain joins TRBV18 to TRBJ1-5, with D perhaps matching TRBD1 (5 bases). The CDR3 is 15 amino acids. Germline V gene sequence: CDR1 KGHSH, CDR2 LQKENI. V was trimmed by 3 bases and J by 5 bases, leaving 14 bases between them. The CDR3 nucleotides are TGTGCCAGCTCACCGAAGGGGTTAGGGGATCAGCCCCAGCATTTT. Amino acid sequence: CASSPKGLGDQPQHF.

The rearrangement joins TRBV6-5 to TRBJ1-2; D is unclear. This CDR3 comprises 14 residues. Germline V gene data show CDR1 as MNHEY and CDR2 as SVGAGI. V shed 4 bases and J shed 1 base, with 10 bases lying between them. CDR3 loop: CASSSSQHNYGYTF. As DNA, the CDR3 is TGTGCCAGCAGTTCTTCACAACATAACTATGGCTACACCTTC.

The chain recombines TRBV27 with TRBJ1-5; TRBD1 is a possible D gene (6 bases). Germline CDR1 MNHEY, CDR2 SMNVEV (reference sequence). V lost 6 bases to trimming and J lost 2 bases, with 11 bases between them. The CDR3 sequence is 14 residues long. This CDR3 is CASSQGRGNQPQHF. The CDR3, as DNA: TGTGCCAGCAGCCAGGGGAGAGGCAATCAGCCCCAGCATTTT.

This clone was detected a few times. This chain joins TRBV7-6 and TRBJ1-5, with D possibly being TRBD1 (6 bases). This CDR3 has 13 amino acids. The V gene's germline CDR1 is SGHVS and CDR2 FNYEAQ. V lost 4 bases, J lost 5 bases, and 9 bases lay in between. CDR3 in amino acids: CASSWDIDQPQHF. In nucleotides, the CDR3 is TGTGCCAGCAGCTGGGACATCGATCAGCCCCAGCATTTT.

The chain recombines TRBV7-3 with TRBJ2-1; no firm D call. CDR3 length: 14 amino acids. CDR1 and CDR2 from the germline V gene are SGHTA and FQGTGA. The V gene lost 2 bases and the J gene lost 7 bases, with 12 bases spanning the gap. The CDR3 is CASSLGPEENEQFF. CDR3 nucleotides: TGTGCCAGCAGCTTAGGTCCAGAGGAAAATGAGCAGTTCTTC. Based on the CDR3 plus reference TRBV7-3 and TRBJ2-1, the full variable domain is GAGVSQTPSNKVTEKGKYVELRCDPISGHTALYWYRQSLGQGPEFLIYFQGTGAADDSGLPNDRFFAVRPEGSVSTLKIQRTERGDSAVYLCASSLGPEENEQFFGPGTRLTVL.

The chain links TRBV19 to TRBJ1-1; D remains ambiguous. V lost 10 bases and J 8 bases, leaving 14 bases between the germline ends. Germline CDR1 is LNHDA and CDR2 is SQIVND (reference sequence). The CDR3 has 11 amino acids. The CDR3 DNA sequence: TGTGCCACTACCTTCGAGAAGGAAGCTTTCTTT. Protein sequence: CATTFEKEAFF.

The chain carries TRBV5-8 and TRBJ1-2, with no clear D. Germline lookup yields CDR1 SGHTS and CDR2 YDEGEE. This CDR3 region has 14 residues. V dropped 0 bases and J dropped 5 bases, with 11 bases sitting between them. Here the CDR3 reads CASSLDAQLYGYTF. In DNA form, the CDR3 reads TGTGCCAGCAGCTTGGACGCTCAGTTATATGGCTACACCTTC.

This chain joins TRBV27 and TRBJ2-3; TRBD2 is a possible D gene (5 bases). Trimming stripped 6 bases from V and 5 bases from J, with 12 bases between. The germline V gene encodes CDR1 MNHEY and CDR2 SMNVEV (reference sequence). The CDR3 is 13 residues long. The CDR3 protein is CASSPLGEDTQYF. Here the CDR3 DNA reads TGTGCCAGCAGCCCCTTGGGAGAAGATACGCAGTATTTT.

This chain joins TRBV11-1 and TRBJ2-1; D gene ambiguous. This CDR3 region has 14 residues. The ends were cut back, 5 bases at V and 9 bases at J, with 17 bases in the middle. The germline V gene has CDR1 SGHAT and CDR2 FQDESV (reference sequence). The CDR3 spells CASSLISQAGEQFF. The CDR3 DNA sequence: TGTGCCAGCAGCCTAATCTCCCAAGCTGGTGAGCAGTTCTTC.

This chain links TRBV6-1 with TRBJ2-2, with 9 bases fitting TRBD2. The CDR3 runs to 13 residues. CDR1 MNHNS and CDR2 SASEGT come from the germline V gene. V was clipped by 10 bases and J by 4 bases; unmatched bases: 4. CDR3 protein: CANERGATGELFF. The DNA for the CDR3 is TGTGCCAATGAGCGGGGGGCCACCGGGGAGCTGTTTTTT.

In its sample, this clone ranks as medium-sized. The V and J genes are TRBV2 and TRBJ1-2; weak D call: TRBD1 (5 bases). V lost 4 bases and J 5 bases, leaving 14 bases between the germline ends. Looked up from germline, CDR1 is SNHLY and CDR2 is FYNNEI. CDR3 length: 14 amino acids. The CDR3 sequence: CASSVTARVYGYTF. CDR3 bases: TGTGCCAGCAGTGTCACGGCCAGGGTTTATGGCTACACCTTC.

J is TRBJ2-7 and V is TRBV15; TRBD1 matches 9 bases. Germline V lookup: CDR1 LNHNV, CDR2 YYDKDF (reference sequence). The ends lost 1 base at V and 3 bases at J; junction bases unmatched: 4. The CDR3 covers 15 residues. In nucleotides, the CDR3 is TGTGCCACCAGCAGAGCCCGGACAGGGGACTACGAGCAGTACTTC. It codes for CATSRARTGDYEQYF.

The genes are TRBV6-1 and TRBJ2-2; maybe TRBD1 (5 bases). Germline CDR1 MNHNS, CDR2 SASEGT. This CDR3 comprises 15 residues. Trimming took 2 bases from V and 1 from J, leaving 8 bases between them. CDR3 protein: CASSESTGNTGELFF. The CDR3 DNA sequence: TGTGCCAGCAGTGAAAGTACAGGGAACACCGGGGAGCTGTTTTTT.